Sequencing of this T cell receptor (beta chain) was carried out in a study of T cells in Graves' hyperthyroidism and ophthalmopathy. This clonotype was seen more than once but under ten times. Template material for amplifying TCR beta CDR3 regions consisted of RNA transcripts. The HTBI primer set served for first-round RT-PCR of the TCR CDR3. TCRdb passed the multiplex PCR reads through MiXCR, listing each CDR3 protein once. The sample includes approximately 690,000 distinct CDR3 sequences, about a fifth of them seen just once. It was uncontrolled infection, other autoimmune disease, pregnancy or lactation that excluded patients. Germline CDR1 and CDR2: SGHKS and YYEKEE (reference sequence). Trimming pared 6 bases from V and 0 bases from J, leaving 16 bases between. This CDR3 region has 15 residues.

This clonotype was sampled from a man aged 25-40 years with Graves' ophthalmopathy. This rearrangement joins TRBV5-5 to TRBJ2-7; D gene uncertain. The sequencing sample was made of blood. CDR3 coding DNA: TGTGCCAGCAACCCATCGGATCAATCCTCCTACGAGCAGTACTTC. Translating gives CASNPSDQSSYEQYF. Looking up the rest from reference TRBV5-5 and TRBJ2-7 gives the full variable domain: DAGVTQSPTHLIKTRGQQVTLRCSPISGHKSVSWYQQVLGQGPQFIFQYYEKEERGRGNFPDRFSARQFPNYSSELNVNALLLGDSALYLCASNPSDQSSYEQYFGPGTRLTVT.